This T cell receptor (beta chain) was captured in a study of blood T cell repertoires in COVID-19. Study context: Material from acute and convalescent COVID-19 was sourced from the United States, Italy and Spain.

The protocol was immunoSEQ multiplex PCR, while the TCRdb copy is restricted to in-frame clones and leaves out a portion. The profile covers fewer than 250,000 clones, with roughly 88% appearing a single time and about 3.5% taken by the ten largest. The CDR3 runs to 15 residues. Germline CDR1 and CDR2: SGDLS and YYNGEE. Trimming removed 2 bases at V and 3 bases at J, with 12 bases between. This receptor was obtained from a woman in her thirties who had been exposed to COVID-19. The rearrangement joins TRBV9 to TRBJ2-1; D may be TRBD1 (6 bases). The sample comprised PBMCs or T cells enriched from blood (not recorded which). The CDR3 sequence is CASSVTGLIYNEQFF. The CDR3 DNA is TGTGCCAGCAGCGTCACAGGGCTTATCTACAATGAGCAGTTCTTC. The whole variable domain, remainder taken from reference TRBV9 and TRBJ2-1, is DSGVTQTPKHLITATGQRVTLRCSPRSGDLSVYWYQQSLDQGLQFLIQYYNGEERAKGNILERFSAQQFPDLHSELNLSSLELGDSALYFCASSVTGLIYNEQFFGPGTRLTVL.